What follows is one TCR beta chain and its context. Its antigen is not identified. The data stem from a study of OX40 agonist ivuxolimab in advanced cancers. Study observations and caveats: There was clonal expansion of CD4+ and CD8+ blood T cells by week 6 at 0.1 to 3.0 mg/kg. Nonresponders, in some cases, also had low normalized T-cell clonal expansion.

Repertoires were generated with immunoSEQ multiplex PCR, while TCRdb's copy carries only in-frame clones and drops some. The repertoire holds tens of thousands of clones, with roughly 91% as singletons. Trimming stripped 0 bases from V and 5 bases from J, with 18 bases between. This CDR3 spans 16 amino acids. Germline CDR1 is SGDLS and CDR2 is YYNGEE. The chain employs TRBV9 and TRBJ2-7, with D possibly being TRBD2 (5 bases). The origin of this receptor is an adult with an advanced solid tumor such as melanoma, head and neck, liver or kidney cancer. Sequencing was performed on CD4+ or CD8+ T cells sorted from blood, taken in a trial of the OX40 agonist ivuxolimab. CDR3 in DNA: TGTGCCAGCAGCGTAGACTCCCGGGAACCCGCTAACGAGCAGTACTTC. Its protein is CASSVDSREPANEQYF. The whole variable domain, filled in from reference TRBV9 and TRBJ2-7, reads DSGVTQTPKHLITATGQRVTLRCSPRSGDLSVYWYQQSLDQGLQFLIQYYNGEERAKGNILERFSAQQFPDLHSELNLSSLELGDSALYFCASSVDSREPANEQYFGPGTRLTVT.